This TCR beta chain was identified in a study of cytomegalovirus exposure and HLA in healthy donors. Findings of the study overall: The study flagged approximately 180 TCR beta chains as cytomegalovirus-associated. Later genetic work tied a missense DCLRE1C variant to beta-chain V and J trimming.

As regards this clone: Its specificity is unknown.

J was trimmed by 2 bases and V by 7 bases; bases with no gene match: 8. CDR1 and CDR2 from the germline V gene are MNHEY and SVGAGI. The CDR3 runs 14 residues. PCR involved 60 Vbeta and 13 Jbeta primers. Profiled with immunoSEQ multiplex PCR; TCRdb holds only in-frame clones, not every one. The sample lists about 60,000 clones, approximately 63% occurring once. The clonotype comes from an older woman in good health and CMV-seropositive. The source material was PBMCs. The rearrangement joins TRBV6-5 to TRBJ2-7, with 7 bases aligning to TRBD1. The CDR3 spells CASKDAGGTYEQYF. The DNA for the CDR3 is TGTGCCAGCAAGGACGCAGGGGGAACCTACGAGCAGTACTTC.